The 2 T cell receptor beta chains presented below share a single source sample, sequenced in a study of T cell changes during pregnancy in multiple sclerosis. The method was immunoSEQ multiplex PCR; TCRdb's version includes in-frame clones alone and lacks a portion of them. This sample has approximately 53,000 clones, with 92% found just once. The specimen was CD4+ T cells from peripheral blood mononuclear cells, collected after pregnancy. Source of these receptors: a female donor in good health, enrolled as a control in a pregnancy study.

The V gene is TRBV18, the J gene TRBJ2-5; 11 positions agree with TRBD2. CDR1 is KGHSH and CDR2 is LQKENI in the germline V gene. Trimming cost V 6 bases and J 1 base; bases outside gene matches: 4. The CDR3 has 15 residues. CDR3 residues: CASSPGLAAQETQYF. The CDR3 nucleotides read TGTGCCAGCTCCCCGGGACTAGCGGCCCAAGAGACCCAGTACTTC.

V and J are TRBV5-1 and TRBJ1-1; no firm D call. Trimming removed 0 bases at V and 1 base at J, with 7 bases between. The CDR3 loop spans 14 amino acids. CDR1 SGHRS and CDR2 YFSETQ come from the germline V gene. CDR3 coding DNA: TGCGCCAGCAGCTTGGGGCCCGAGAACACTGAAGCTTTCTTT. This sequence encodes CASSLGPENTEAFF.